The next 11 T cell receptor beta chains were all read from a single sample in a study of T cell responses to AZD1222 COVID-19 vaccine. Profiled with immunoSEQ multiplex PCR; TCRdb holds only in-frame clones, not every one. The data show roughly 130,000 clones, with 75% to 95% seen just once and 2.8% held by the top ten. Sequenced here: peripheral blood, sampled on day 0 of AZD1222 vaccination. The source is an adult in good health.

The V call is TRBV7-9, the J call TRBJ2-3; 7 nucleotides agree with TRBD2. V was clipped by 6 bases and J by 2 bases; unmatched bases: 8. Germline lookup yields CDR1 SEHNR and CDR2 FQNEAQ (reference sequence). This CDR3 contains 15 residues. CDR3 bases: TGTGCCAGCAGTCGCACCGGGGGGACCACAGATACGCAGTATTTT. Translation: CASSRTGGTTDTQYF.

This sequence joins TRBV19 and TRBJ2-6, with D hard to call. Germline CDR1 is LNHDA and CDR2 is SQIVND (reference sequence). V was pared by 5 bases and J by 4 bases, with 9 bases between. The CDR3 is 14 residues long. The CDR3 loop reads CASSDNRGANVLTF. CDR3 coding DNA: TGTGCCAGTAGTGATAACCGGGGGGCCAACGTCCTGACTTTC.

This clone was detected only once. The rearrangement uses TRBV5-1 and TRBJ1-6; D is unclear. This CDR3 is built from 16 residues. Germline V gene lookup returns CDR1 SGHRS and CDR2 YFSETQ. The ends were cut back, 0 bases at V and 7 bases at J, with 14 bases in the middle. CDR3 nucleotide sequence: TGCGCCAGCAGCTTGGGCGCTGGGCAGAACAATTCACCCCTCCACTTT. It is translated as CASSLGAGQNNSPLHF.

J is TRBJ1-5 and V is TRBV7-8, with D tentatively TRBD1 (5 bases). V shed 6 bases and J shed 6 bases, with 24 bases lying between them. Germline CDR1 is SGHVS and CDR2 is FQNEAQ. The CDR3 is 17 amino acids. The CDR3 DNA sequence: TGTGCCAGCAGTCTCGGGGACTCGGGCCAGGGAAGTCAGCCCCAGCATTTT. The encoded protein is CASSLGDSGQGSQPQHF.

This clone has more than one count but fewer than ten. The rearrangement joins TRBV18 to TRBJ1-6; no firm D call. Between the trimmed V and J ends, which lost 2 bases and 8 bases, there was a span of 10 bases. CDR3 size: 14 residues. From germline, CDR1 is KGHSH and CDR2 LQKENI. The CDR3 nucleotides are TGTGCCAGCTCACCAGCGCCCCAGGATTCACCCCTCCACTTT. It specifies CASSPAPQDSPLHF.

This chain joins TRBV27 and TRBJ2-5, with 8 positions matching TRBD2. The CDR3 has 17 residues. The junction had 15 bases not matched to a gene; V was cut back by 6 bases and J by 3 bases. In germline, CDR1 is MNHEY, CDR2 SMNVEV (reference sequence). The chain's CDR3 is CASRHLFPSGGEETQYF. The CDR3 DNA reads TGTGCCAGCAGGCACCTCTTCCCCTCCGGGGGGGAAGAGACCCAGTACTTC.

The chain joins TRBV2 to TRBJ2-7; D assignment may be TRBD1 or TRBD2 (5 bases each). V dropped 5 bases and J dropped 1 base, with 9 bases sitting between them. CDR3 size: 13 residues. Germline V gene data show CDR1 as SNHLY and CDR2 as FYNNEI. CDR3 region: CASSPGRSYEQYF. Here the CDR3 DNA reads TGTGCCAGCAGTCCGGGACGGTCCTACGAGCAGTACTTC.

The chain joins TRBV2 to TRBJ2-1, with D perhaps TRBD2 (6 bases). The CDR3 consists of 17 residues. Trimming stripped 1 base from V and 1 base from J, with 14 bases between. Germline CDR1 and CDR2: SNHLY and FYNNEI. The CDR3 nucleotides are TGTGCCAGCAGTGAAGTTGTCACTAGCAGTTCCTACAATGAGCAGTTCTTC. This codes for CASSEVVTSSSYNEQFF.

This clone appeared once. The chain couples TRBV6-2 or TRBV6-3 to TRBJ2-6; 7 bases map to TRBD1. This CDR3 has 16 amino acids. V shed 2 bases and J 0 bases; nucleotides not matched to a gene: 1. Germline V gene sequence: CDR1 MNHEY, CDR2 SVGEGT. The CDR3 sequence: CASSYDRASGANVLTF. CDR3 DNA: TGTGCCAGCAGTTACGACAGGGCCTCTGGGGCCAACGTCCTGACTTTC.

V and J are TRBV5-1 and TRBJ1-6; D not certain. Trimming cost V 0 bases and J 9 bases, with 16 bases left between them. This CDR3 spans 16 amino acids. Per the germline V gene, CDR1 is SGHRS and CDR2 is YFSETQ. The CDR3 is CASSLAKGGGRSPLHF. Written as DNA, the CDR3 is TGCGCCAGCAGCTTGGCAAAGGGAGGAGGTCGTTCACCCCTCCACTTT.

The chain carries TRBV9 and TRBJ1-6; perhaps TRBD1 as D (5 bases). V shed 3 bases and J shed 11 bases, with 15 bases lying between them. Germline values: CDR1 SGDLS, CDR2 YYNGEE. The CDR3 sequence is 14 residues long. The CDR3 protein is CASSAGQPGAPLHF. The CDR3 nucleotides are TGTGCCAGCAGCGCCGGACAACCGGGGGCACCCCTCCACTTT.